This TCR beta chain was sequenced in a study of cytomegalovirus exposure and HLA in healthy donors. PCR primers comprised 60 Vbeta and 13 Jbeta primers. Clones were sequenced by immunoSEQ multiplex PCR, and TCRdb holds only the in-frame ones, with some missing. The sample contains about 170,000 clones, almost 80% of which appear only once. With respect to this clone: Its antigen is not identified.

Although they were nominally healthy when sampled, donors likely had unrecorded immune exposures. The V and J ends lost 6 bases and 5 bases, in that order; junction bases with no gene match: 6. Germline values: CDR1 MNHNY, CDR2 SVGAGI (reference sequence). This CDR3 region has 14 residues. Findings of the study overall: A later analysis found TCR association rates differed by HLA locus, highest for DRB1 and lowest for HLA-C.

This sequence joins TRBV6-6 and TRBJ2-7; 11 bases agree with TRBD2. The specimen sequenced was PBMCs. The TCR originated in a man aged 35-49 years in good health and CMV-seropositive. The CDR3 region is CASRSPGLADEQYF. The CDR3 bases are TGTGCCAGCAGGTCTCCGGGACTAGCGGACGAGCAGTACTTC.